This TCR beta chain was obtained from a study of vaccination effects on CD4 cells after COVID-19. The overall study: ViraFEST used viral peptide pools to expand antigen-specific CD4+ T cells before sequencing.

V lost 2 bases to trimming and J lost 4 bases, with 20 bases between them. CDR1 MGHRA and CDR2 YSYEKL come from the germline V gene. The CDR3 covers 17 residues. Libraries were prepared by immunoSEQ multiplex PCR; TCRdb keeps only in-frame clonotypes and omits some of them. The data show fewer than 35,000 clones, around three quarters seen once. This clone was counted a few times. Its antigen is not known. Subsequent to about 10 days of culture, CD4+ T cells were isolated. The chain carries TRBV4-1 and TRBJ1-1; TRBD1 might be the D (5 bases). The source was CD4+ T cells from PBMCs cultured without peptide, collected before COVID-19 vaccination. The clonotype comes from a human donor who received a COVID-19 vaccine. DNA for the CDR3: TGCGCCAGCAGCCAATTAGGGAGCTTTCAGAGGGGCACTGAAGCTTTCTTT. Its protein is CASSQLGSFQRGTEAFF.